Listed below are T cell receptor beta chains from one sample, sequenced in a study of T cell changes during pregnancy in multiple sclerosis. TCRdb's copy holds only in-frame clones and misses some; the assay was immunoSEQ multiplex PCR. The sample holds tens of thousands of clones; 94% are singletons and the top ten take 2.5% to 3%. The sample consisted of CD8+ T cells from peripheral blood mononuclear cells, taken after pregnancy. Receptors originate from a female donor with multiple sclerosis, enrolled in a pregnancy study. CDR3s leave out the opening cysteine and the closing phenylalanine or tryptophan. Size is omitted from some rows. Given values are once, few, many or a class for expanded clones.

CDR3 length: 10; clone size: -; V gene: TRBV28; CDR3 protein: ASSQGVREQF
CDR3 length: 16; clone size: -; V gene: TRBV2; CDR3 protein: ASSHPQTGDGANEKLF
CDR3 length: 13; clone size: -; V gene: TRBV21-1; CDR3 protein: ASSTPTSGGGELF
CDR3 length: 15; clone size: once; V gene: TRBV27; CDR3 protein: ASSLRGGTGGNQPQH
CDR3 length: 13; clone size: -; V gene: TRBV7-9; CDR3 protein: ASSFDGRGNNEQF
CDR3 length: 10; clone size: -; V gene: TRBV19; CDR3 protein: ASRTGSYGYT
CDR3 length: 11; clone size: -; V gene: TRBV28; CDR3 protein: ASSFGQYGGYT
CDR3 length: 12; clone size: -; V gene: TRBV27; CDR3 protein: ASSDRGGTGELF
CDR3 length: 12; clone size: -; V gene: TRBV5-1; CDR3 protein: ASSLEGQGSEQY
CDR3 length: 13; clone size: -; V gene: TRBV19; CDR3 protein: ASSATGTSTSEQY
CDR3 length: 12; clone size: -; V gene: TRBV27; CDR3 protein: ASSSRDRSHEQY
CDR3 length: 12; clone size: few; V gene: TRBV7-9; CDR3 protein: ASSLEYAGTEAF
CDR3 length: 13; clone size: few; V gene: TRBV19; CDR3 protein: ASSIGQGNSYEQY
CDR3 length: 14; clone size: -; V gene: TRBV4-3; CDR3 protein: ASSQYRGGSTDTQY
CDR3 length: 11; clone size: -; V gene: TRBV6-5; CDR3 protein: ASGLEGTYEQY
CDR3 length: 11; clone size: -; V gene: TRBV6-1; CDR3 protein: ASSEASWNEQY
CDR3 length: 14; clone size: -; V gene: TRBV4-1; CDR3 protein: ASSPAPAGIGETQY
CDR3 length: 12; clone size: few; V gene: TRBV4-2; CDR3 protein: ASSQAGTGYGYT
CDR3 length: 11; clone size: few; V gene: TRBV7-6; CDR3 protein: ASSFRGTGELF
CDR3 length: 16; clone size: -; V gene: TRBV27; CDR3 protein: ASSSMGGGWLAGAEQY
CDR3 length: 12; clone size: -; V gene: TRBV11-2; CDR3 protein: ASRSSADTDTQY
CDR3 length: 13; clone size: -; V gene: TRBV7-9; CDR3 protein: ASSLVLQGADGYT
CDR3 length: 11; clone size: few; V gene: TRBV5-1; CDR3 protein: ASRQGVNTEAF
CDR3 length: 13; clone size: -; V gene: TRBV4-3; CDR3 protein: ASSQDGEDGETQY
CDR3 length: 13; clone size: -; V gene: TRBV27; CDR3 protein: ASSLVGQGRTEAF
CDR3 length: 13; clone size: -; V gene: TRBV6-1; CDR3 protein: ASSERGLRYNEQF
CDR3 length: 11; clone size: -; V gene: TRBV28; CDR3 protein: ASRTGETYEQY
CDR3 length: 10; clone size: -; V gene: TRBV7-9; CDR3 protein: ASSLDGNPQH
CDR3 length: 14; clone size: -; V gene: TRBV4-3; CDR3 protein: ASSQEATSNYNEQF
CDR3 length: 11; clone size: -; V gene: TRBV27; CDR3 protein: ASRDSMAYEQY
CDR3 length: 12; clone size: few; V gene: TRBV15; CDR3 protein: ATSRVAGPETQY
CDR3 length: 12; clone size: -; V gene: TRBV5-1; CDR3 protein: ASSYGTGGYEQY
CDR3 length: 15; clone size: -; V gene: TRBV19; CDR3 protein: ASSRLRDSASGNTIY
CDR3 length: 12; clone size: -; V gene: TRBV29-1; CDR3 protein: SVEAPLAGGEQF
CDR3 length: 12; clone size: -; V gene: TRBV11-2; CDR3 protein: ASSFSQGYYEQY
CDR3 length: 10; clone size: -; V gene: TRBV19; CDR3 protein: ASSFGMDLAF
CDR3 length: 12; clone size: once; V gene: TRBV11-2; CDR3 protein: ASSPLPGTGNQY
CDR3 length: 14; clone size: -; V gene: TRBV27; CDR3 protein: ASSLAASGRSYEQY
CDR3 length: 13; clone size: once; V gene: TRBV30; CDR3 protein: AWGRPSGHANEQY
CDR3 length: 13; clone size: -; V gene: TRBV28; CDR3 protein: ASSTGNPTNEKLF
CDR3 length: 13; clone size: -; V gene: TRBV27; CDR3 protein: ASSLQGASPNEQF
CDR3 length: 15; clone size: -; V gene: TRBV19; CDR3 protein: ASKGWRLEQLNYGYT
CDR3 length: 14; clone size: -; V gene: TRBV27; CDR3 protein: ASNRVLAGDDDEQF
CDR3 length: 13; clone size: -; V gene: TRBV21-1; CDR3 protein: ASSNSETGVQPQH
CDR3 length: 10; clone size: -; V gene: TRBV29-1; CDR3 protein: SVEGRINEQF
CDR3 length: 11; clone size: -; V gene: TRBV7-3; CDR3 protein: ASSRGLAGEQF
CDR3 length: 12; clone size: -; V gene: TRBV27; CDR3 protein: ASSGTGGGNEQF
CDR3 length: 11; clone size: -; V gene: TRBV6-6; CDR3 protein: ASSYGGNTEAF
CDR3 length: 16; clone size: -; V gene: TRBV7-9; CDR3 protein: ASRGGSIGLRRINEQF